The 7 T cell receptor beta chains below all came from one sample that was sequenced in a study of blood T cell repertoires in COVID-19. TCRdb's table, derived via immunoSEQ multiplex PCR, lists solely in-frame clones and lacks some. Of about 160,000 clones in the sample, around 74% were seen once. Sequenced material: peripheral blood. The receptor source for this set is an older woman with COVID-19, enrolled during active disease.

J is TRBJ2-7 and V is TRBV7-2; 7 bases align to TRBD2. The CDR3 sequence is 16 residues long. V shed 5 bases, J shed 3 bases, and the junction held 13 bases outside the gene matches. CDR1 and CDR2 (germline): SGHTA, FQGNSA. CDR3 residues: CASSEAAAGAVYEQYF. CDR3 bases: TGTGCCAGCAGCGAGGCCGCGGCGGGAGCCGTCTACGAGCAGTACTTC.

This sequence joins TRBV19 and TRBJ1-5, with TRBD1 matching 8 bases. J was trimmed by 7 bases and V by 4 bases; bases with no gene match: 6. This CDR3 contains 14 residues. Germline assignment: CDR1 LNHDA and CDR2 SQIVND (reference sequence). The CDR3 loop is CASSNTAGGQPQHF. The CDR3 nucleotides are TGTGCCAGTAGTAATACGGCAGGGGGCCAGCCCCAGCATTTT.

The sample holds a few counts of this clone. The gene calls are TRBV9 and TRBJ2-3; 7 bases are a match to TRBD2. Germline CDR1 SGDLS, CDR2 YYNGEE. The CDR3 runs 16 residues. The ends lost 0 bases at V and 2 bases at J; junction bases unmatched: 6. The DNA for the CDR3 is TGTGCCAGCAGCGTAGCTATCGGGGGGAACACAGATACGCAGTATTTT. Encoded protein: CASSVAIGGNTDTQYF.

The rearrangement joins TRBV3-1 (or the pseudogene TRBV3-2) to TRBJ1-2; D uncertain. The CDR3 contains 16 residues. Trimming left V 4 bases short and J 2 bases short, with 17 bases between. Germline-derived CDR1 and CDR2 are LGHDT and YNNKEL (reference sequence). CDR3 bases: TGTGCCAGCAGCCCAACTTGGGCGTCCCCCAACTATGGCTACACCTTC. It encodes CASSPTWASPNYGYTF.

This chain uses TRBV2 with TRBJ1-6; 8 nucleotides align to TRBD1. Germline CDR1 reads SNHLY; CDR2 reads FYNNEI. V was pared by 6 bases and J by 7 bases, with 8 bases of the junction left unmatched. The CDR3 totals 15 residues. The CDR3 DNA reads TGTGCCAGCAGAGACAGGGGATCAAGGAATTCACCCCTCCACTTT. This gives the protein CASRDRGSRNSPLHF. The whole variable domain, remainder taken from reference TRBV2 and TRBJ1-6, is EPEVTQTPSHQVTQMGQEVILRCVPISNHLYFYWYRQILGQKVEFLVSFYNNEISEKSEIFDDQFSVERPDGSNFTLKIRSTKLEDSAMYFCASRDRGSRNSPLHFGNGTRLTVT.

The chain links TRBV7-9 to TRBJ1-4; no definite D call. CDR1 and CDR2 from the germline V gene are SEHNR and FQNEAQ (reference sequence). The CDR3 is 12 residues long. V was trimmed by 4 bases and J by 8 bases, leaving 8 bases between them. CDR3 DNA sequence: TGTGCCAGCAGCTATAACTTCGAAAAACTGTTTTTT. Translating it yields CASSYNFEKLFF.

The rearrangement uses TRBV28 and TRBJ2-3; 9 bases map to TRBD1. V shed 0 bases, J shed 3 bases, and the junction held 1 base outside the gene matches. Germline V gene data show CDR1 as MDHEN and CDR2 as SYDVKM. The CDR3 extends over 15 amino acids. The CDR3 nucleotides are TGTGCCAGCAGTTTATGGGACAGGGGTACAGATACGCAGTATTTT. As protein: CASSLWDRGTDTQYF.